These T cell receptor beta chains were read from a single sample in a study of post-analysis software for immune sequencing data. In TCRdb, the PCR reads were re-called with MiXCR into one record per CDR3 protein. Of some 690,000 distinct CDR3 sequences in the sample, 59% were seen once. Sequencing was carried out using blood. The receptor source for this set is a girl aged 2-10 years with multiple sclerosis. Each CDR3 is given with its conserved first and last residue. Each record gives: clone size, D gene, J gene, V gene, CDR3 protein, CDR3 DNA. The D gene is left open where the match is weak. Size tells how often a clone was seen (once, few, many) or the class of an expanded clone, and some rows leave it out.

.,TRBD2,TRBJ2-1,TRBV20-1,CSVTLAGDSYNEQFF,TGCAGTGTCACCCTAGCGGGAGACTCCTACAATGAGCAGTTCTTC
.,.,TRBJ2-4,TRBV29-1,CSYTKRGVPIQYF,TGCAGCTACACGAAGAGGGGAGTCCCCATTCAGTACTTC
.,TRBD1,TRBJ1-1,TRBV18,CASSLQGGGDTEAFF,TGTGCCAGCTCTCTACAGGGGGGTGGCGACACTGAAGCTTTCTTT
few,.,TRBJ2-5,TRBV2,CASSEGVDYKETQYF,TGTGCCAGCAGTGAGGGTGTTGACTATAAAGAGACCCAGTACTTC
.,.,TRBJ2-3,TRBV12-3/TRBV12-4,CASSFQRADTQYF,TGTGCCAGCAGTTTCCAGAGAGCAGATACGCAGTATTTT
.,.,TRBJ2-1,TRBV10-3,CAISLGSEQFF,TGTGCCATCAGTTTGGGGAGTGAGCAGTTCTTC
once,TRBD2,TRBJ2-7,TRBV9,CASSNLLAGGPREQYF,TGTGCCAGCAGCAACCTACTAGCGGGAGGGCCTAGGGAGCAGTACTTC
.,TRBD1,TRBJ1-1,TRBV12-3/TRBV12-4,CASSPGTGTHTEAFF,TGTGCCAGCAGTCCCGGGACAGGAACCCACACTGAAGCTTTCTTT
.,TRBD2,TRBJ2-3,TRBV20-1,CSARPTSGWADTQYF,TGCAGTGCTAGGCCTACTAGCGGGTGGGCGGATACGCAGTATTTT
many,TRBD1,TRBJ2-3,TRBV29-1,CSAGTGVTDTQYF,TGCAGCGCCGGGACAGGGGTAACAGATACGCAGTATTTT
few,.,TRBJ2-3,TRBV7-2,CASSLRSPTDTQYF,TGTGCCAGCAGCTTACGGTCACCCACAGATACGCAGTATTTT
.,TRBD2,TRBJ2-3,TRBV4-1,CASSLSLSGSMADTQYF,TGCGCCAGCAGCCTCTCCCTTAGCGGGAGCATGGCAGATACGCAGTATTTT
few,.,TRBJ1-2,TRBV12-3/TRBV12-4,CASSLVGKYYGYTF,TGTGCCAGCAGTTTAGTGGGGAAATACTATGGCTACACCTTC
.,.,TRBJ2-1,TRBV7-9,CASSLGRAPPGNEQFF,TGTGCTAGCAGCTTAGGGCGGGCACCCCCTGGGAATGAGCAGTTCTTC
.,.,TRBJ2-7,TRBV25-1,CASSDGGYYEQYF,TGTGCCAGCAGTGACGGTGGCTACTACGAGCAGTACTTC
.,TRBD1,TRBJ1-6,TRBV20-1,CSARDDRGYNSPLHF,TGCAGTGCTAGAGATGACAGGGGTTATAATTCACCCCTCCACTTT
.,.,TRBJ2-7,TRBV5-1,CASSLDRIVYEQYF,TGCGCCAGCAGCTTGGACAGGATTGTATACGAGCAGTACTTC
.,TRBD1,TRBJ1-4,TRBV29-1,CSILLTGEGEKLFF,TGCAGCATCCTACTAACAGGGGAAGGGGAAAAACTGTTTTTT
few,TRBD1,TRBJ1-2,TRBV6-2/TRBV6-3,CASSFGGTGVYGYTF,TGTGCCAGCAGTTTCGGAGGGACAGGAGTCTATGGCTACACCTTC
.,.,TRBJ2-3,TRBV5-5,CASSYESPDTQYF,TGTGCCAGCAGCTACGAGAGTCCAGATACGCAGTATTTT
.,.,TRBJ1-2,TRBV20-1,CSARAVDSQKYTF,TGCAGTGCTAGAGCCGTGGACAGTCAAAAGTACACCTTC
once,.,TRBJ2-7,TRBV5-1,CASYEPSHGYEQYF,TGCGCCAGCTATGAACCTTCCCACGGCTACGAGCAGTACTTC
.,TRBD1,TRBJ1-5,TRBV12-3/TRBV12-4,CASSPGQGSHQPQHF,TGTGCCAGCAGTCCCGGACAGGGCAGCCATCAGCCCCAGCATTTT
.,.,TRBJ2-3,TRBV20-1,CSANTRGPGTDTQYF,TGCAGTGCTAATACCCGGGGGCCCGGGACAGATACGCAGTATTTT
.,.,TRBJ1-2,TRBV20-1,CSAKTTGHFNYGYTF,TGCAGTGCTAAAACCACAGGGCACTTTAACTATGGCTACACCTTC
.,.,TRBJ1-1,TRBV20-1,CSARSSGVSAFF,TGCAGTGCTAGATCCTCAGGGGTTTCGGCTTTCTTT
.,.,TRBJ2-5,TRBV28,CASGPGGPLKTQYF,TGTGCCAGCGGTCCGGGCGGGCCCTTAAAGACCCAGTACTTC
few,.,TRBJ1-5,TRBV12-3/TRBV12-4,CASREAGGNQPQHF,TGTGCCAGCAGAGAGGCAGGGGGCAATCAGCCCCAGCATTTT
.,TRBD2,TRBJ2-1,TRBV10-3,CAVRTSGGASYNEQFF,TGTGCCGTCAGGACTAGCGGGGGGGCTTCTTACAATGAGCAGTTCTTC
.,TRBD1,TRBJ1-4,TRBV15,CATSPDRGNEKLFF,TGTGCCACCAGCCCGGACAGGGGAAATGAAAAACTGTTTTTT
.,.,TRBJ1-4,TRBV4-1,CASSQEYRVIGKLFF,TGCGCCAGCAGCCAAGAATACAGGGTAATCGGAAAACTGTTTTTT
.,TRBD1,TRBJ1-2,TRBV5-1,CASSWTGTENGYTF,TGCGCCAGCAGCTGGACAGGGACCGAGAATGGCTACACCTTC
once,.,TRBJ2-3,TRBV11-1,CASSRQQDEDTQYF,TGTGCCAGCAGCAGACAACAGGATGAAGATACGCAGTATTTT
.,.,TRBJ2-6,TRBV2,CASSDLAVSGANVLTF,TGTGCCAGCAGTGATCTGGCGGTCTCTGGGGCCAACGTCCTGACTTTC
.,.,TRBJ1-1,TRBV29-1,CSVSQGMDTEAFF,TGCAGCGTTTCGCAGGGTATGGACACTGAAGCTTTCTTT
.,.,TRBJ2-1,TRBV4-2,CASSQRSGLNNEQFF,TGTGCCAGCAGCCAGAGGAGCGGTCTGAACAATGAGCAGTTCTTC
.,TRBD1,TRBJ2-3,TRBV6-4,CASSRGTGADTQYF,TGTGCCAGCAGTCGAGGGACAGGGGCCGATACGCAGTATTTT
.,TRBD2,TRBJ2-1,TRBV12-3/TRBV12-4,CASTNTGLAGSGGEQFF,TGTGCCAGCACCAACACGGGACTAGCGGGCTCAGGAGGTGAGCAGTTCTTC
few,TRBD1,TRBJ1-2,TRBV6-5,CASVDRDGYGYTF,TGTGCCAGCGTCGACAGGGACGGTTATGGCTACACCTTC
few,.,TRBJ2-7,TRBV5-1,CASSLSGSGSEQYF,TGCGCCAGCAGCCTGAGTGGGAGTGGGAGCGAGCAGTACTTC
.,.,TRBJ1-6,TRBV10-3,CAIRGTENSPLHF,TGTGCCATCAGGGGGACTGAGAATTCACCCCTCCACTTT
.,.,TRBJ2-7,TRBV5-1,CASSFDSGSREQYF,TGCGCCAGCAGCTTCGACAGTGGGTCACGCGAGCAGTACTTC
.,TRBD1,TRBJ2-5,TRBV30,CAWSPGGRETQYF,TGTGCCTGGAGCCCAGGGGGCCGGGAGACCCAGTACTTC
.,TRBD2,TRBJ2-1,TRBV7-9,CASSLAGLARGYNEQFF,TGTGCCAGCAGCTTAGCGGGACTAGCGAGGGGGTACAATGAGCAGTTCTTC
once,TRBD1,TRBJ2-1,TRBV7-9,CASSLSTGGRENEQFF,TGTGCCAGCAGCTTATCGACAGGGGGTCGTGAGAATGAGCAGTTCTTC
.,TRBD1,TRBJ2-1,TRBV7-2,CASSGQVPTYNEQFF,TGTGCCAGCAGCGGACAGGTGCCTACCTACAATGAGCAGTTCTTC
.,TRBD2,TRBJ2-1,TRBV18,CASSPRPGTSGQGAYNEQFF,TGTGCCAGCTCACCACGTCCGGGGACTAGCGGGCAGGGGGCCTACAATGAGCAGTTCTTC
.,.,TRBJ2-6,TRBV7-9,CASRHTASGANVLTF,TGTGCCAGCAGACATACAGCCTCTGGGGCCAACGTCCTGACTTTC
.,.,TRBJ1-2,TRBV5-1,CASSLVPGLYGYTF,TGCGCCAGCAGCTTGGTGCCGGGCCTATATGGCTACACCTTC
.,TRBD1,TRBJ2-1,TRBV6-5,CASSYSWTGQNEQFF,TGTGCCAGCAGTTACTCGTGGACAGGGCAGAATGAGCAGTTCTTC
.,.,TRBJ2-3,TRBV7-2,CASSFVSGATDTQYF,TGTGCCAGCAGCTTTGTTTCAGGGGCGACAGATACGCAGTATTTT
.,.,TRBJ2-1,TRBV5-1,CASSPGVGGPHEQFF,TGCGCCAGCAGCCCGGGAGTGGGAGGTCCCCATGAGCAGTTCTTC
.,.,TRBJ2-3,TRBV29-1,CSVNTVSTDTQYF,TGCAGCGTTAACACGGTTAGCACAGATACGCAGTATTTT
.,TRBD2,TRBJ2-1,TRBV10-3,CAISPRRLAGGYPSNEQFF,TGTGCCATCAGTCCGCGGCGATTAGCGGGGGGTTACCCTTCCAATGAGCAGTTCTTC
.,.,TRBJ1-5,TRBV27,CASSLTWTQPDQPQHF,TGTGCCAGCAGTTTAACATGGACACAGCCCGATCAGCCCCAGCATTTT
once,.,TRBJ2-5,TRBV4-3,CASSQGGRGGETQYF,TGCGCCAGCAGCCAAGGAGGGCGAGGGGGGGAGACCCAGTACTTC
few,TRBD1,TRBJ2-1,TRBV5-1,CASSGMVPDRNINEQFF,TGCGCCAGCAGCGGGATGGTCCCGGACAGGAATATCAATGAGCAGTTCTTC
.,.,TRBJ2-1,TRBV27,CASSARAHNEQFF,TGTGCCAGCAGTGCCAGGGCCCACAATGAGCAGTTCTTC
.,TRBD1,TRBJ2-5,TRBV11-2,CASSHPGQASETQYF,TGTGCCAGCAGCCATCCGGGACAGGCATCAGAGACCCAGTACTTC